This TCR beta chain was profiled in a study of beta chain features in type 1 diabetes. Overall study results and limits: In every one of the four CD4+ subsets, TCRB CDR3s were moderately but significantly shorter in Type 1 diabetes patients. A cDNA-based sequencing approach could over-represent cells with high TCR expression. Fewer insertions but more deletions were seen at VDJ junctions in type 1 diabetes patients.

Reverse transcribing all isolated RNA meant expressed TCRB transcripts were sequenced. Mean read depth for naive, central memory and regulatory T cell samples was approximately 3.57 million reads. Clones were read by immunoSEQ multiplex PCR, and TCRdb kept only the in-frame ones, dropping some. The data show 500,000 to 800,000 clones, with under 15% seen just once and 0.09% to 0.15% held by the top ten. To note about this clone: The antigen is undetermined.

There are 16 residues in the CDR3. Germline CDR1 LNHNV, CDR2 YYDKDF (reference sequence). V lost 1 base, J lost 0 bases, and 2 bases stayed unmatched. Source material: naive CD4+ T cells from blood. This rearrangement joins TRBV15 to TRBJ1-3; 8 bases align to TRBD1. The clonotype was recovered from a man aged 25-40 years with type 1 diabetes. CDR3 sequence reads: CATSRVTGGSGNTIYF. For the CDR3, the DNA is TGTGCCACCAGCAGAGTAACAGGGGGCTCTGGAAACACCATATATTTT.